These 27 T cell receptor beta chains originate from one sample sequenced in a study of cytomegalovirus exposure and HLA in healthy donors. Amplification used 60 Vbeta primers and 13 Jbeta primers. The data were produced by immunoSEQ multiplex PCR, yet TCRdb's version contains in-frame clones alone and is incomplete. The repertoire consists of about 200,000 clones, with 79% occurring once and the leading ten covering nearly 4.5%. Source material: PBMCs. The origin of the receptors is a woman aged 25 to 39 in good health and CMV-seropositive.

The chain's CDR3 is CASSRSGRADTGELFF. CDR3 DNA: TGTGCCAGCAGCCGTAGCGGGAGGGCCGACACCGGGGAGCTGTTTTTT. This sequence joins TRBV9 and TRBJ2-2, with 11 bases that match TRBD2. Losses at the gene ends were 4 bases for V and 3 bases for J; bases not matched to a gene: 5. CDR3 size: 16 residues. CDR1 and CDR2 from the germline V gene are SGDLS and YYNGEE.

CDR3 region: CASSLYRDRGRYSYNEQFF. The CDR3 bases are TGTGCCAGCAGCTTATACCGGGACAGGGGGCGGTACTCCTACAATGAGCAGTTCTTC. The chain uses TRBV5-6 and TRBJ2-1; 12 positions match TRBD1. The ends lost 2 bases at V and 0 bases at J; junction bases unmatched: 9. Looked up from germline, CDR1 is SGHDT and CDR2 is YYEEEE. The CDR3 covers 19 residues.

The rearrangement links TRBV5-4 to TRBJ1-3; TRBD1 is a possible D gene (5 bases). Trimming stripped 7 bases from V and 4 bases from J, with 15 bases between. Germline CDR1 is SGHNT and CDR2 is YYREEE (reference sequence). This CDR3 region has 14 residues. CDR3 protein: CASWPRGAGNTIYF. CDR3 DNA: TGTGCCAGCTGGCCACGCGGGGCCGGAAACACCATATATTTT.

The chain is built from TRBV4-3 and TRBJ2-1, with 8 bases matching TRBD2. V shed 1 base and J 8 bases; nucleotides not matched to a gene: 13. The germline V gene encodes CDR1 LGHNA and CDR2 YSLEER. This CDR3 region has 17 residues. CDR3 residues: CASSQGVRGGPVDEQFF. The CDR3 nucleotides read TGCGCCAGCAGCCAAGGGGTCCGGGGGGGCCCGGTCGATGAGCAGTTCTTC.

The J gene is TRBJ1-1, the V gene TRBV7-2; 7 nucleotides align to TRBD1. V lost 1 base to trimming and J lost 0 bases; unmatched junction nucleotides: 5. Germline loops: CDR1 SGHTA, CDR2 FQGNSA. The CDR3 is 16 residues long. In DNA form, the CDR3 reads TGTGCCAGCAGCTTAGTCGGGGACAGCATGAACACTGAAGCTTTCTTT. It is translated as CASSLVGDSMNTEAFF.

J is TRBJ2-7 and V is TRBV11-3, with 10 bases lining up with TRBD2. Germline values: CDR1 SGHNT, CDR2 YENEEA. V shed 1 base and J 4 bases; nucleotides not matched to a gene: 10. The CDR3 runs 17 residues. The CDR3 here is CASSLGTLAGVEYEQYF. As DNA, the CDR3 is TGTGCCAGCAGCTTAGGTACGCTAGCGGGAGTCGAGTACGAGCAGTACTTC.

This chain uses TRBV30 with TRBJ2-7, with D perhaps matching TRBD2 (5 bases). In germline, CDR1 is GTSNPN, CDR2 SVGIG (reference sequence). The CDR3 spans 14 residues. V gave up 5 bases and J gave up 6 bases, with 20 bases separating them. The CDR3 is CAWSPEGPLGEQYF. CDR3 DNA sequence: TGTGCCTGGTCTCCTGAGGGTCCCCTGGGCGAGCAGTACTTC. The entire variable domain, with the rest obtained from reference TRBV30 and TRBJ2-7, is as follows: SQTIHQWPATLVQPVGSPLSLECTVEGTSNPNLYWYRQAAGRGLQLLFYSVGIGQISSEVPQNLSASRPQDRQFILSSKKLLLSDSGFYLCAWSPEGPLGEQYFGPGTRLTVT.

This rearrangement joins TRBV7-9 to TRBJ1-2; D possibly corresponds to TRBD1 (6 bases). The CDR3 spans 14 residues. Germline V lookup: CDR1 SEHNR, CDR2 FQNEAQ (reference sequence). Trimming removed 5 bases at V and 2 bases at J, with 12 bases between. The CDR3 loop reads CASSGWTENYGYTF. CDR3 nucleotides: TGTGCCAGCAGCGGTTGGACAGAGAACTATGGCTACACCTTC.

The rearrangement uses TRBV14 and TRBJ1-4, with TRBD1 identical over 8 bases. V dropped 0 bases and J dropped 8; count of bases not matched to a gene: 17. This CDR3 has 19 residues. CDR1 and CDR2 (germline): SGHDN, FVKESK. The CDR3 sequence: CASSQDPWGQALFVEKLFF. CDR3 coding DNA: TGTGCCAGCAGCCAAGATCCTTGGGGACAGGCCCTTTTTGTCGAAAAACTGTTTTTT.

The chain has TRBV7-8 and TRBJ2-2, with TRBD1 matching 7 bases. Per germline, CDR1 SGHVS and CDR2 FQNEAQ. V dropped 4 bases and J dropped 5; count of bases not matched to a gene: 7. The CDR3 covers 15 residues. CDR3 protein: CASSYRQGPTGELFF. For the CDR3, the DNA is TGTGCCAGCAGCTACCGACAGGGCCCGACCGGGGAGCTGTTTTTT. The complete variable domain, with remaining parts taken from reference TRBV7-8 and TRBJ2-2, reads GAGVSQSPRYKVAKRGQDVALRCDPISGHVSLFWYQQALGQGPEFLTYFQNEAQLDKSGLPSDRFFAERPEGSVSTLKIQRTQQEDSAVYLCASSYRQGPTGELFFGEGSRLTVL.

This sequence joins TRBV10-1 and TRBJ1-2; D is perhaps TRBD1 (6 bases). The germline gives CDR1 WNHNN, CDR2 SYGVQD (reference sequence). The CDR3 has 14 amino acids. V was trimmed by 5 bases and J by 7 bases, leaving 17 bases between them. The CDR3, as DNA: TGCGCCAGCAGTCAGTACTTGACAGGTTCTGGCTACACCTTC. Translation gives CASSQYLTGSGYTF.

This chain uses TRBV18 with TRBJ1-2, with 9 nucleotides matching TRBD1. CDR3 length equals 15 residues. The ends lost 8 bases at V and 6 bases at J; junction bases unmatched: 13. CDR1 is KGHSH, CDR2 LQKENI, per germline. This CDR3 reads CASGARDRAVHGYTF. The CDR3 DNA sequence: TGTGCCAGCGGCGCCCGGGACAGGGCCGTTCATGGCTACACCTTC.

In its sample, this clone was seen a few times. The V and J genes are TRBV10-3 and TRBJ1-2; D might be TRBD1 (5 bases). CDR3 length: 13 amino acids. The germline V and J ends were trimmed by 3 bases and 4 bases, with 9 bases remaining between them. Germline V gene sequence: CDR1 ENHRY, CDR2 SYGVKD. The CDR3 nucleotides are TGTGCCATCAGTGACAGGGTCACCTATGGCTACACCTTC. The encoded protein is CAISDRVTYGYTF.

This clone has only a few counts. The chain employs TRBV5-4 and TRBJ2-7, with 7 nucleotides matching TRBD1. This CDR3 comprises 15 residues. Germline V lookup: CDR1 SGHNT, CDR2 YYREEE (reference sequence). The junction had 5 bases not matched to a gene; V was cut back by 0 bases and J by 2 bases. In DNA form, the CDR3 reads TGTGCCAGCAGCTTGGTCGGGACAGTGACCTACGAGCAGTACTTC. Its translation: CASSLVGTVTYEQYF.

The V call is TRBV4-1, the J call TRBJ2-2, with a tentative D call TRBD2 (7 bases). The germline V and J ends were trimmed by 2 bases and 0 bases, with 13 bases remaining between them. The CDR3 covers 17 residues. Germline loops: CDR1 MGHRA, CDR2 YSYEKL. In DNA form, the CDR3 reads TGCGCCAGCAGCCAAAGGGGGACTAAAACGAACACCGGGGAGCTGTTTTTT. Translating it yields CASSQRGTKTNTGELFF.

This chain links TRBV5-1 with TRBJ2-7; no clear D gene. Trimming cost V 0 bases and J 0 bases, with 10 bases left between them. This CDR3 contains 15 residues. Germline V gene data show CDR1 as SGHRS and CDR2 as YFSETQ. CDR3 region: CASSLVETGSYEQYF. The CDR3 nucleotides read TGCGCCAGCAGCTTGGTGGAGACGGGCTCCTACGAGCAGTACTTC.

The chain uses TRBV7-9 and TRBJ2-7, with 11 positions matching TRBD1. This CDR3 region has 17 residues. Germline-derived CDR1 and CDR2 are SEHNR and FQNEAQ (reference sequence). Losses at the gene ends were 5 bases for V and 2 bases for J; bases not matched to a gene: 11. CDR3 nucleotides: TGTGCCAGCAGCCCAAGAGCTGTGGACAGGGGGCCCTACGAGCAGTACTTC. Its protein is CASSPRAVDRGPYEQYF.

This clone occurred once. The rearrangement uses TRBV9 and TRBJ2-1, with TRBD2 identical over 10 bases. The V gene's germline CDR1 is SGDLS and CDR2 YYNGEE. The V gene end was trimmed by 0 bases and the J gene end by 4 bases; junction bases not matched to a gene: 7. CDR3 length: 17 residues. The CDR3 loop is CASSVDGAGGQYNEQFF. DNA for the CDR3: TGTGCCAGCAGCGTAGACGGAGCGGGAGGGCAATACAATGAGCAGTTCTTC.

This chain connects TRBV5-6 to TRBJ1-1; D possibly corresponds to TRBD1 (5 bases). The V end lost 0 bases, the J end lost 3 bases, and 6 bases lay between the germline ends. Germline V gene data show CDR1 as SGHDT and CDR2 as YYEEEE. The CDR3 has 13 amino acids. In DNA, the CDR3 is TGTGCCAGCAGCTTGGTACAGGACACTGAAGCTTTCTTT. This encodes CASSLVQDTEAFF.

The rearrangement joins TRBV9 to TRBJ1-2, with 9 nucleotides matching TRBD1. The ends lost 0 bases at V and 3 bases at J; junction bases unmatched: 12. The germline V gene has CDR1 SGDLS and CDR2 YYNGEE. This CDR3 spans 18 amino acids. CDR3 coding DNA: TGTGCCAGCAGCGTAGTCGGGACAGGGAGATATTCGGACTATGGCTACACCTTC. Translating it yields CASSVVGTGRYSDYGYTF.

The chain couples TRBV4-1 to TRBJ1-1; 8 nucleotides agree with TRBD1. V was clipped by 3 bases and J by 5 bases; unmatched bases: 5. CDR3 length: 14 amino acids. Germline CDR1 is MGHRA and CDR2 is YSYEKL. DNA for the CDR3: TGCGCCAGCAGCCACGGACAGGGTGTTACTGAAGCTTTCTTT. Amino acid sequence: CASSHGQGVTEAFF.

V is TRBV11-2 and J is TRBJ2-7; the match to TRBD1 covers 9 bases. The CDR3 covers 16 residues. Germline CDR1 and CDR2: SGHAT and FQNNGV. The V and J ends lost 5 bases and 2 bases, in that order; junction bases with no gene match: 10. The CDR3 region has the DNA TGTGCCAGCAGCGAAAATCGGGACAGGGAGACCTACGAGCAGTACTTC. Translation gives CASSENRDRETYEQYF.

This chain links TRBV2 with TRBJ2-1; TRBD2 might be the D (6 bases). With 11 bases removed from V and 9 bases from J, the gap between germline ends came to 17 bases. The CDR3 contains 12 residues. Germline V gene sequence: CDR1 SNHLY, CDR2 FYNNEI. For the CDR3, the DNA is TGTGCCGGAGGGGAAAGTACCGCTGAGCAGTTCTTC. It encodes CAGGESTAEQFF. Variable domain in full (rest from reference TRBV2 and TRBJ2-1): EPEVTQTPSHQVTQMGQEVILRCVPISNHLYFYWYRQILGQKVEFLVSFYNNEISEKSEIFDDQFSVERPDGSNFTLKIRSTKLEDSAMYFCAGGESTAEQFFGPGTRLTVL.

V is TRBV2 and J is TRBJ1-2; D is perhaps TRBD1 (5 bases). CDR1 is SNHLY and CDR2 is FYNNEI in the germline V gene. Trimming removed 4 bases at V and 3 bases at J, with 9 bases between. The CDR3 runs 13 residues. CDR3 in amino acids: CASSGGRDYGYTF. The DNA of the CDR3 is TGTGCCAGCAGTGGCGGCAGGGACTATGGCTACACCTTC.

This sequence joins TRBV4-2 and TRBJ1-4, with 8 bases lining up with TRBD1. This CDR3 has 16 amino acids. Germline V gene data show CDR1 as LGHNA and CDR2 as YNFKEQ. V gave up 5 bases and J gave up 8 bases; unmatched junction bases: 13. CDR3 region: CASSATPTGGGEKLFF. The CDR3 DNA follows: TGTGCCAGCAGCGCAACACCTACAGGGGGTGGAGAAAAACTGTTTTTT.

The chain joins TRBV18 to TRBJ1-2; D might be TRBD1 (6 bases). The CDR3 extends over 15 amino acids. Trimming left V 2 bases short and J 5 bases short, with 15 bases between. The germline CDR1 and CDR2 sequences are KGHSH and LQKENI. CDR3 residues: CASSPTGEGGYGYTF. CDR3 nucleotides: TGTGCCAGCTCACCAACCGGAGAAGGGGGTTATGGCTACACCTTC.

The CDR3 coding sequence is TGTGCCAGCAGCTCTAGGCGGAACAATGAGCAGTTCTTC. The encoded protein is CASSSRRNNEQFF. The V and J genes are TRBV7-8 and TRBJ2-1; D call uncertain. CDR1 is SGHVS and CDR2 is FQNEAQ in the germline V gene. This CDR3 spans 13 amino acids. V was shortened by 4 bases and J by 5 bases, with 9 bases between the two germline ends.